A single sample gave rise to the 31 T cell receptor beta chains below, sequenced in a study of control samples from healthy donors and cancer patients. TCRdb's table, derived via immunoSEQ multiplex PCR, lists solely in-frame clones and lacks some. The profile shows some 87,000 clones, 91% of them singletons. Sequencing used blood. The receptors were gathered from a young man in good health.

V usage is TRBV12-3 or TRBV12-4 and J usage is TRBJ1-1; TRBD1 aligns across 9 bases. With V trimmed by 7 bases and J by 6 bases, 6 bases remained unmatched. This CDR3 spans 13 amino acids. The CDR3 protein is CASTGTGMSEAFF. The DNA of the CDR3 is TGTGCCAGCACCGGGACAGGGATGTCTGAAGCTTTCTTT.

The J gene is TRBJ1-1, the V gene TRBV14; TRBD1 aligns across 7 bases. Trimming removed 4 bases from V and 5 bases from J; junction bases left unmatched: 4. Germline CDR1 SGHDN, CDR2 FVKESK. The CDR3 runs 13 residues. This CDR3 reads CASSRGTVTEAFF. Written as DNA, the CDR3 is TGTGCCAGCAGCCGTGGGACAGTTACTGAAGCTTTCTTT.

The genes are TRBV19 and TRBJ1-6; tentative D call: TRBD1 (5 bases). Germline CDR1 is LNHDA and CDR2 is SQIVND (reference sequence). This CDR3 comprises 15 residues. Trimming pared 5 bases from V and 10 bases from J, leaving 18 bases between. The CDR3 DNA reads as TGTGCCAGTAGTCCCCGGACGCCAGGGTGGTCACCCCTCCACTTT. Translated: CASSPRTPGWSPLHF.

The rearrangement uses TRBV15 and TRBJ2-5; no definite D call. Germline V gene data show CDR1 as LNHNV and CDR2 as YYDKDF (reference sequence). Trimming shortened V by 3 bases and J by 3 bases, and 5 bases separated the two germline ends. CDR3 length: 12 amino acids. Here the CDR3 reads CATSRPKETQYF. The DNA for the CDR3 is TGTGCCACCAGCAGGCCGAAAGAGACCCAGTACTTC. Filled out from reference TRBV15 and TRBJ2-5, the complete variable domain reads DAMVIQNPRYQVTQFGKPVTLSCSQTLNHNVMYWYQQKSSQAPKLLFHYYDKDFNNEADTPDNFQSRRPNTSFCFLDIRSPGLGDTAMYLCATSRPKETQYFGPGTRLLVL.

The chain combines TRBV5-1 with TRBJ1-4; D is uncertain. Trimming took off 7 bases at V and 3 bases at J, with 16 bases between the two ends. The CDR3 extends over 15 amino acids. Germline CDR1 SGHRS, CDR2 YFSETQ. The CDR3 DNA follows: TGCGCCAGCGTCTGGAGGGCGAGGCCTAATGAAAAACTGTTTTTT. This sequence encodes CASVWRARPNEKLFF.

This clone has only one observation. The chain joins TRBV7-2 to TRBJ2-4; a weak D match, TRBD2 (6 bases). CDR1 is SGHTA, CDR2 FQGNSA, per germline. Trimming took off 1 base at V and 9 bases at J, with 10 bases between the two ends. The CDR3 sequence is 13 residues long. CDR3: CASSLVMGGIQYF. The DNA of the CDR3 is TGTGCCAGCAGCTTAGTTATGGGGGGCATTCAGTACTTC.

J is TRBJ2-7 and V is TRBV5-1; perhaps TRBD1 as D (6 bases). The CDR3 runs 14 residues. V lost 1 base, J lost 2 bases, and 10 bases lay in between. Germline assignment: CDR1 SGHRS and CDR2 YFSETQ. The CDR3 coding sequence is TGCGCCAGCAGCTTGAGGGGGAACCCCTACGAGCAGTACTTC. Its protein is CASSLRGNPYEQYF. The variable domain in full, with the rest retrieved from reference TRBV5-1 and TRBJ2-7, is KAGVTQTPRYLIKTRGQQVTLSCSPISGHRSVSWYQQTPGQGLQFLFEYFSETQRNKGNFPGRFSGRQFSNSRSEMNVSTLELGDSALYLCASSLRGNPYEQYFGPGTRLTVT.

The V and J genes are TRBV5-1 and TRBJ2-1; D is undetermined. Looked up from germline, CDR1 is SGHRS and CDR2 is YFSETQ. CDR3 size: 16 residues. Trimming pared 0 bases from V and 5 bases from J, leaving 15 bases between. The CDR3 reads CASSLDGRRVDNEQFF. The CDR3 DNA reads as TGCGCCAGCAGCTTGGACGGGCGGCGTGTGGACAATGAGCAGTTCTTC.

The V call is TRBV4-3, the J call TRBJ1-3; D is uncertain. CDR1 is LGHNA, CDR2 YSLEER, per germline. The ends were cut back, 0 bases at V and 8 bases at J, with 14 bases in the middle. The CDR3 is 15 amino acids. The CDR3 loop is CASSQDEVTMDTIYF. CDR3 sequence (DNA): TGCGCCAGCAGCCAAGATGAAGTGACCATGGACACCATATATTTT.

The chain is built from TRBV7-3 and TRBJ2-7; D is possibly TRBD1 (6 bases). Per germline, CDR1 SGHTA and CDR2 FQGTGA. Trimming removed 5 bases from V and 3 bases from J, with 11 bases in between. The CDR3 has 13 residues. DNA for the CDR3: TGTGCCAGCAGCCTGGGGGCCTTCTACGAGCAGTACTTC. It yields the protein CASSLGAFYEQYF.

This clone occurred a few times. The V call is TRBV6-6, the J call TRBJ1-5; D is possibly TRBD1 (5 bases). The CDR3 is 17 residues long. The germline V gene encodes CDR1 MNHNY and CDR2 SVGAGI (reference sequence). V was pared by 5 bases and J by 0 bases, with 17 bases between. The CDR3 loop is CASSPGGGWHSNQPQHF. The DNA for the CDR3 is TGTGCCAGCAGTCCGGGGGGAGGGTGGCATAGCAATCAGCCCCAGCATTTT.

In this sample, this clone turned up a few times. The CDR3 loop reads CASSLGQNFSPLHF. The CDR3 bases are TGCGCCAGCAGCTTGGGACAGAATTTTTCACCCCTCCACTTT. The gene calls are TRBV5-1 and TRBJ1-6; D perhaps matches TRBD1 (5 bases). The CDR3 length is 14 residues. V shed 0 bases and J shed 9 bases, with 10 bases lying between them. Germline assignment: CDR1 SGHRS and CDR2 YFSETQ.

The genes are TRBV3-1 (or the pseudogene TRBV3-2) and TRBJ1-2, with D perhaps matching TRBD1 (5 bases). This CDR3 has 15 amino acids. The V gene lost 6 bases and the J gene lost 2 bases, with 16 bases spanning the gap. CDR1 and CDR2 from the germline V gene are LGHDT and YNNKEL (reference sequence). CDR3 DNA: TGTGCCAGCAGGGGTATGGGGGGAACGAACTATGGCTACACCTTC. It translates to CASRGMGGTNYGYTF.

V usage is TRBV6-5 and J usage is TRBJ2-7, with TRBD1 matching over 8 bases. The CDR3 length is 15 residues. Germline loops: CDR1 MNHEY, CDR2 SVGAGI. The trim removed 7 bases at V and 2 bases at J, leaving 10 bases unmatched. CDR3 in amino acids: CASTQTGARPYEQYF. CDR3 DNA: TGTGCCAGCACTCAGACAGGGGCTAGACCCTACGAGCAGTACTTC.

The chain uses TRBV7-2 and TRBJ2-5; a possible D gene is TRBD2 (6 bases). The CDR3 is 18 amino acids. CDR1 and CDR2 (germline): SGHTA, FQGNSA. V was cut by 1 base and J by 2 bases, with 20 bases left in between. CDR3 nucleotides: TGTGCCAGCAGCTTAGGACGGTCGTACGGGGGAAAACAAGAGACCCAGTACTTC. Its translation is CASSLGRSYGGKQETQYF.

The CDR3 loop is CASSVGKNTEAFF. The CDR3 DNA is TGTGCCAGCAGCGTTGGAAAGAACACTGAAGCTTTCTTT. The chain joins TRBV11-2 to TRBJ1-1, with D unclear. The germline V gene encodes CDR1 SGHAT and CDR2 FQNNGV. CDR3 length equals 13 residues. V was trimmed by 5 bases and J by 1 base, leaving 8 bases between them.

This clone was detected only once. One end of the junction varies from germline; a read error may be responsible. The chain employs TRBV7-7 and TRBJ1-3, with D perhaps TRBD1 (6 bases). The CDR3 loop spans 15 amino acids. Looked up from germline, CDR1 is SSHAT and CDR2 is FNYEAQ (reference sequence). The CDR3 reads CASSLVGGQGDTIYF. The CDR3 DNA reads as TGTGCTAGCAGCTTAGTCGGGGGCCAGGGAGACACCATATATTTT.

The V call is TRBV5-1, the J call TRBJ2-7, with D perhaps assigned TRBD1 or TRBD2 (6 bases each). Trimming removed 1 base at V and 3 bases at J, with 11 bases between. Germline CDR1 and CDR2: SGHRS and YFSETQ. The CDR3 has 14 residues. CDR3: CASSLTGAGYEQYF. CDR3 coding DNA: TGCGCCAGCAGCTTGACGGGGGCCGGCTACGAGCAGTACTTC.

The V call is TRBV14, the J call TRBJ1-2; D might be TRBD1 (6 bases). Germline V gene data show CDR1 as SGHDN and CDR2 as FVKESK. Trimming shortened V by 5 bases and J by 7 bases, and 20 bases separated the two germline ends. The CDR3 extends over 15 amino acids. The CDR3 spells CASSATGGHRRGYTF. The CDR3 bases are TGTGCCAGCAGCGCCACCGGGGGCCATCGACGTGGCTACACCTTC.

The chain carries TRBV7-3 and TRBJ2-2; the D is unclear. The ends were cut back, 4 bases at V and 1 base at J, with 19 bases in the middle. The CDR3 spans 18 residues. The germline V gene has CDR1 SGHTA and CDR2 FQGTGA. CDR3 amino acids: CASSSSFERWENTGELFF. The DNA of the CDR3 is TGTGCCAGCAGCTCGTCGTTCGAAAGGTGGGAGAACACCGGGGAGCTGTTTTTT. Supplemented by reference TRBV7-3 and TRBJ2-2, the full variable domain reads GAGVSQTPSNKVTEKGKYVELRCDPISGHTALYWYRQSLGQGPEFLIYFQGTGAADDSGLPNDRFFAVRPEGSVSTLKIQRTERGDSAVYLCASSSSFERWENTGELFFGEGSRLTVL.

In the case of this clone: The identical CDR3 is also encoded by other nucleotide sequences in the sample. The gene calls are TRBV28 and TRBJ2-1; D call uncertain. The V and J ends lost 3 bases and 8 bases respectively, with 5 bases between them. CDR3 length: 11 amino acids. Germline CDR1 MDHEN, CDR2 SYDVKM. The CDR3 bases are TGTGCCAGCAGTTTCCGCGATGAGCAGTTCTTC. Encoded protein: CASSFRDEQFF.

This clone was found once. The gene calls are TRBV14 and TRBJ2-2; TRBD2 matches at 7 bases. The V segment lost 8 bases and the J segment 5 bases; nucleotides outside the gene matches: 8. The CDR3 is made up of 14 amino acids. Germline V gives CDR1 SGHDN, CDR2 FVKESK. CDR3 nucleotide sequence: TGTGCCAGCCAAAAGGCGGGAGTAACCGGGGAGCTGTTTTTT. This sequence encodes CASQKAGVTGELFF.

The genes are TRBV4-3 and TRBJ2-1; TRBD2 is a possible D gene (6 bases). The CDR3 length is 15 residues. V was shortened by 0 bases and J by 13 bases, with 19 bases between the two germline ends. In germline, CDR1 is LGHNA, CDR2 YSLEER. The CDR3 DNA sequence: TGCGCCAGCAGCCAAGACCGGGCTCCGGGGGAGTTTCAGTTCTTC. It yields the protein CASSQDRAPGEFQFF.

The V and J genes are TRBV28 and TRBJ2-1; D not resolved. With 3 bases removed from V and 4 bases from J, the gap between germline ends came to 10 bases. Germline CDR1 MDHEN, CDR2 SYDVKM. The CDR3 is 14 amino acids. CDR3 sequence: CASSLAGTYNEQFF. The CDR3 region has the DNA TGTGCCAGCAGTTTGGCCGGAACTTACAATGAGCAGTTCTTC.

This sequence joins TRBV28 and TRBJ1-3; no clear D gene. The CDR3 is made up of 13 amino acids. With 6 bases removed from V and 3 bases from J, the gap between germline ends came to 9 bases. Per the germline V gene, CDR1 is MDHEN and CDR2 is SYDVKM. CDR3 DNA sequence: TGTGCCAGCAGGGCGGGGTTTGGAAACACCATATATTTT. It is translated as CASRAGFGNTIYF.

The CDR3 DNA reads TGTGCCAGCAGCTTGCGACAGGGGGCCATAGAAAAACTGTTTTTT. Protein product: CASSLRQGAIEKLFF. V and J are TRBV7-9 and TRBJ1-4, with 10 bases matching TRBD1. The CDR3 length is 15 residues. The junction had 6 bases not matched to a gene; V was cut back by 3 bases and J by 8 bases. Germline V gives CDR1 SEHNR, CDR2 FQNEAQ (reference sequence).

The rearrangement links TRBV19 to TRBJ2-1, with 12 bases lining up with TRBD2. Germline V gives CDR1 LNHDA, CDR2 SQIVND (reference sequence). Unmatched junction bases numbered 17, after V lost 4 bases and J lost 7 bases. The CDR3 covers 19 residues. CDR3 sequence (DNA): TGTGCCAGTAGTAGTGGGCTAGCGGGGGGGCCTGGGAAGTATAATGAGCAGTTCTTC. Translating gives CASSSGLAGGPGKYNEQFF. Filled out from reference TRBV19 and TRBJ2-1, the complete variable domain reads DGGITQSPKYLFRKEGQNVTLSCEQNLNHDAMYWYRQDPGQGLRLIYYSQIVNDFQKGDIAEGYSVSREKKESFPLTVTSAQKNPTAFYLCASSSGLAGGPGKYNEQFFGPGTRLTVL.

The sample holds a few counts of this clone. The chain has TRBV6-5 and TRBJ1-5, with TRBD1 matching over 8 bases. This CDR3 has 15 residues. The trim removed 0 bases at V and 7 bases at J, leaving 5 bases unmatched. Germline V gene data show CDR1 as MNHEY and CDR2 as SVGAGI. CDR3 sequence (DNA): TGTGCCAGCAGTTACTCTACAGGGGGTTCCCAGCCCCAGCATTTT. This gives the protein CASSYSTGGSQPQHF.

The rearrangement uses TRBV3-1 (or the pseudogene TRBV3-2) and TRBJ1-5; D gene unclear. The CDR3 spans 13 residues. The germline gives CDR1 LGHDT, CDR2 YNNKEL (reference sequence). Trimming pared 4 bases from V and 5 bases from J, leaving 9 bases between. For the CDR3, the DNA is TGTGCCAGCAGCCTAGGACCCGATCAGCCCCAGCATTTT. Its translation: CASSLGPDQPQHF.

This chain links TRBV30 with TRBJ2-7; tentatively, D is TRBD2 (5 bases). The CDR3 consists of 15 residues. Trimming removed 4 bases from V and 6 bases from J, with 22 bases in between. Germline values: CDR1 GTSNPN, CDR2 SVGIG (reference sequence). CDR3 region: CAWTGRRGSFGEQYF. Written as DNA, the CDR3 is TGTGCCTGGACCGGAAGACGAGGGAGTTTCGGCGAGCAGTACTTC.

V gene TRBV10-3 combines with J gene TRBJ2-7; D is ambiguous. Germline-derived CDR1 and CDR2 are ENHRY and SYGVKD. The V gene lost 0 bases and the J gene lost 7 bases, with 19 bases spanning the gap. This CDR3 comprises 16 residues. CDR3 amino acids: CAISESTVGPLGEQYF. The CDR3 region has the DNA TGTGCCATCAGTGAGTCGACGGTAGGGCCCCTTGGAGAGCAGTACTTC.